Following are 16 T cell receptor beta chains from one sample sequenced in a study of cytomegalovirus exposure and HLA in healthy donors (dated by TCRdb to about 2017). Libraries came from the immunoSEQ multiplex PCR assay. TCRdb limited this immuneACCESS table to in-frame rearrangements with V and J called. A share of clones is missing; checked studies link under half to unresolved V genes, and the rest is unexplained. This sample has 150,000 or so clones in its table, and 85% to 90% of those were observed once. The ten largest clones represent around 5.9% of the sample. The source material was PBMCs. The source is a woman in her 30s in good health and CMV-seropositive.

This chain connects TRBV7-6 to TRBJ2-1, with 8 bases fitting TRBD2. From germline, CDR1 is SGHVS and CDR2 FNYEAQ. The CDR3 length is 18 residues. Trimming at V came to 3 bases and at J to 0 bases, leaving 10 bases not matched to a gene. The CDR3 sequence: CASSLLPQGTSSYNEQFF. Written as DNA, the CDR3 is TGTGCCAGCAGCTTGTTACCCCAGGGGACTAGCTCCTACAATGAGCAGTTCTTC.

CDR3 nucleotide sequence: TGTGCCAGCTCACCACGTAGACCGGGACAGGGTTGGACCGGGGAGCTGTTTTTT. This translates into CASSPRRPGQGWTGELFF. The chain joins TRBV18 to TRBJ2-2, with 9 bases fitting TRBD1. V gave up 1 base and J gave up 5 bases; unmatched junction bases: 11. Per the germline V gene, CDR1 is KGHSH and CDR2 is LQKENI. The CDR3 is 18 amino acids.

This chain's CDR3 is CASRGFNTGELFF. The CDR3 DNA reads TGTGCCAGCCGAGGGTTCAACACCGGGGAGCTGTTTTTT. V usage is TRBV6-5 and J usage is TRBJ2-2, with D perhaps matching TRBD2 (5 bases). Germline V CDR1 and CDR2: MNHEY, SVGAGI. Trimming removed 8 bases at V and 2 bases at J, with 9 bases between. The CDR3 consists of 13 residues.

The CDR3 coding sequence is TGCGCCAGCAGCTGGGGGGGACAGGAGTCCTACGAGCAGTACTTC. It codes for CASSWGGQESYEQYF. The chain uses TRBV5-1 and TRBJ2-7, with D possibly matching TRBD1 (8 bases). Trimming removed 3 bases from V and 1 base from J, with 14 bases in between. Germline V gene sequence: CDR1 SGHRS, CDR2 YFSETQ. The CDR3 runs to 15 residues.

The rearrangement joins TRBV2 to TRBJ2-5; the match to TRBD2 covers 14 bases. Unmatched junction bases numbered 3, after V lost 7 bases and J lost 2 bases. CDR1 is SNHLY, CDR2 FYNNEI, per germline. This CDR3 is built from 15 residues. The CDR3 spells CASTRTSGGQETQYF. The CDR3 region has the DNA TGTGCCAGCACCCGGACTAGCGGGGGGCAAGAGACCCAGTACTTC.

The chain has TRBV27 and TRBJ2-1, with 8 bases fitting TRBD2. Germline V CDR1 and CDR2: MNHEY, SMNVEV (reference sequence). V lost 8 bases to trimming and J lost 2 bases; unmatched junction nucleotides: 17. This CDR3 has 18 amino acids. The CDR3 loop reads CASGWVPGREVPYNEQFF. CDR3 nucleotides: TGTGCCAGCGGTTGGGTCCCAGGGCGGGAGGTTCCCTACAATGAGCAGTTCTTC.

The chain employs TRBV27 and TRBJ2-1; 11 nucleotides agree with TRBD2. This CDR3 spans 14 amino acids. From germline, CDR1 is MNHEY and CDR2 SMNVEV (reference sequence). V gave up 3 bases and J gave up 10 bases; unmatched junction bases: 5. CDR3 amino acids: CASSFTSGSPEQFF. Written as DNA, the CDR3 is TGTGCCAGCAGTTTTACTAGCGGGAGTCCCGAGCAGTTCTTC.

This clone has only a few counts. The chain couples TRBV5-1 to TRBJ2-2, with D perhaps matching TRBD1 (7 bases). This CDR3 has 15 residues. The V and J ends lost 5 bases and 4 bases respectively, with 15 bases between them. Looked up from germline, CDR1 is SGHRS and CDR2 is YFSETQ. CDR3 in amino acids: CASSPQGGSTGELFF. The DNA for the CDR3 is TGCGCCAGCAGTCCGCAGGGGGGCAGCACCGGGGAGCTGTTTTTT. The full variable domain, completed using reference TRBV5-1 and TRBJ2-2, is KAGVTQTPRYLIKTRGQQVTLSCSPISGHRSVSWYQQTPGQGLQFLFEYFSETQRNKGNFPGRFSGRQFSNSRSEMNVSTLELGDSALYLCASSPQGGSTGELFFGEGSRLTVL.

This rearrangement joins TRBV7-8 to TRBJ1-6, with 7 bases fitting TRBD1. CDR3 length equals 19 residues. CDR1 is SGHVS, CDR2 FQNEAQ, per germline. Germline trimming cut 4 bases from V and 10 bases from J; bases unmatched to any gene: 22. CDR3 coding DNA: TGTGCCAGCAGCTCAAGGGGGGCATTGCGGAGACAGGGCCGGTCACCCCTCCACTTT. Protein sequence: CASSSRGALRRQGRSPLHF.

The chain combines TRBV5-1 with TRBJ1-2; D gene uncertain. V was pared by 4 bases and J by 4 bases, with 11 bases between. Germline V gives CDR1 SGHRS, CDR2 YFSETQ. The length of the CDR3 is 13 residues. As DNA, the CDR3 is TGCGCCAGCAGCATTACAGATCTCTATGGCTACACCTTC. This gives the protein CASSITDLYGYTF.

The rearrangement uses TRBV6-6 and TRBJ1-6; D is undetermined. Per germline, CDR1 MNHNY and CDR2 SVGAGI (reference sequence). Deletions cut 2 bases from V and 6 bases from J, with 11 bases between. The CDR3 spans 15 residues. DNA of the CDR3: TGTGCCAGCAGTTACCCAAAAAGCGGTAATTCACCCCTCCACTTT. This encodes CASSYPKSGNSPLHF.

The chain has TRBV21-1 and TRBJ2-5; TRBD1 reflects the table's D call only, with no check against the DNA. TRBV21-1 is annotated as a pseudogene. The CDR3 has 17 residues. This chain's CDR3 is CASSKDRRTGGEETQYF. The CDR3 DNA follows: TGTGCCAGCAGCAAAGATCGTCGGACAGGGGGCGAGGAGACCCAGTACTTC.

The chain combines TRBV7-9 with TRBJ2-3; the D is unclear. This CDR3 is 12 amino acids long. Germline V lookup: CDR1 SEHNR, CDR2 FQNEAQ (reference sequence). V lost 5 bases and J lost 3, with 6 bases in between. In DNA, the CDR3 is TGTGCCAGCAGCGCGTCTACAGATACGCAGTATTTT. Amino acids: CASSASTDTQYF.

The CDR3 loop reads CASSDFTEGTEAFF. CDR3 bases: TGTGCCAGCAGTGATTTTACAGAGGGCACTGAAGCTTTCTTT. V and J are TRBV6-1 and TRBJ1-1; D is unresolved. This CDR3 comprises 14 residues. Germline CDR1 is MNHNS and CDR2 is SASEGT. Trimming took 3 bases from V and 4 from J, leaving 12 bases between them.

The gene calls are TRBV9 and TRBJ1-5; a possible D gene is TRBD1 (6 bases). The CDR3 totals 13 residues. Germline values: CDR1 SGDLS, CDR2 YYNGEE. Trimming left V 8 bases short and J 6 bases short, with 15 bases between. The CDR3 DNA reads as TGTGCCAGTAGTAAGGGGGATTTTCAGCCCCAGCATTTT. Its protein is CASSKGDFQPQHF.

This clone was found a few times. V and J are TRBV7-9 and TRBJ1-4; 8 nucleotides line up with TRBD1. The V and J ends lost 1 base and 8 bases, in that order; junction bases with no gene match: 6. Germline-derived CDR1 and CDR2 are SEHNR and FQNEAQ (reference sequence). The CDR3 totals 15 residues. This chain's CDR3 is CASSLGGQGSEKLFF. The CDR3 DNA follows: TGTGCCAGCAGCTTAGGCGGACAGGGAAGCGAAAAACTGTTTTTT.